This passage covers 10 T cell receptor beta chains from one sample sequenced in a study of tumour-infiltrating T cells in Burkitt lymphoma. Produced via immunoSEQ multiplex PCR; TCRdb's table is partial and in-frame only. The sample carries around 2,500 clones, 81% recorded once. The sequencing sample was made of tumor tissue. These receptors all come from a human donor with diffuse large B-cell lymphoma.

The rearrangement links TRBV19 to TRBJ2-5, with 12 bases aligning to TRBD2. V shed 9 bases and J 5 bases; nucleotides not matched to a gene: 10. Germline V gene lookup returns CDR1 LNHDA and CDR2 SQIVND (reference sequence). The CDR3 totals 15 residues. CDR3 protein: CASRYTGTSGETQYF. The CDR3 DNA is TGTGCCAGCCGATATACCGGGACTAGCGGGGAGACCCAGTACTTC. Together with reference TRBV19 and TRBJ2-5, the CDR3 gives the full variable domain: DGGITQSPKYLFRKEGQNVTLSCEQNLNHDAMYWYRQDPGQGLRLIYYSQIVNDFQKGDIAEGYSVSREKKESFPLTVTSAQKNPTAFYLCASRYTGTSGETQYFGPGTRLLVL.

J is TRBJ2-7 and V is TRBV6-5; D remains ambiguous. The CDR3 loop spans 13 amino acids. The germline V gene encodes CDR1 MNHEY and CDR2 SVGAGI. The V end was cut by 5 bases, the J end by 5 bases, with 13 bases between. The CDR3 sequence: CASSAFGFDEQYF. In DNA form, the CDR3 reads TGTGCCAGCAGTGCCTTTGGGTTCGACGAGCAGTACTTC.

CDR3 in amino acids: CASSSNPGREAFF. In DNA form, the CDR3 reads TGTGCCAGCAGCTCCAATCCGGGACGGGAAGCTTTCTTT. This chain links TRBV9 with TRBJ1-1; D is perhaps TRBD1 (5 bases). Germline V gene data show CDR1 as SGDLS and CDR2 as YYNGEE. Trimming took 4 bases from V and 8 from J, leaving 15 bases between them. The CDR3 is 13 amino acids.

The rearrangement uses TRBV14 and TRBJ2-2; 9 bases agree with TRBD2. The CDR3 runs to 15 residues. After removal of 1 base from V and 5 bases from J, the junction contained 2 bases not matched to a gene. Germline V gene sequence: CDR1 SGHDN, CDR2 FVKESK. The CDR3 protein is CASSQALAGTGELFF. The CDR3 region has the DNA TGTGCCAGCAGCCAAGCCCTAGCGGGGACCGGGGAGCTGTTTTTT.

The chain links TRBV9 to TRBJ2-7; D is undetermined. The length of the CDR3 is 14 residues. CDR1 and CDR2 from the germline V gene are SGDLS and YYNGEE. Trimming cost V 0 bases and J 0 bases, with 7 bases left between them. For the CDR3, the DNA is TGTGCCAGCAGCGTAGATTTGTACTCCTACGAGCAGTACTTC. This gives the protein CASSVDLYSYEQYF.

The gene calls are TRBV5-1 and TRBJ2-6, with TRBD1 as a possible D gene (5 bases). CDR1 and CDR2 from the germline V gene are SGHRS and YFSETQ. The ends were cut back, 7 bases at V and 2 bases at J, with 16 bases in the middle. The CDR3 runs to 16 residues. CDR3 in amino acids: CASDTGIRAGANVLTF. DNA for the CDR3: TGCGCCAGCGATACAGGAATTCGGGCTGGGGCCAACGTCCTGACTTTC. The complete variable domain, with remaining parts taken from reference TRBV5-1 and TRBJ2-6, reads KAGVTQTPRYLIKTRGQQVTLSCSPISGHRSVSWYQQTPGQGLQFLFEYFSETQRNKGNFPGRFSGRQFSNSRSEMNVSTLELGDSALYLCASDTGIRAGANVLTFGAGSRLTVL.

The rearrangement uses TRBV19 and TRBJ1-5; no reliable D call. Trimming removed 9 bases from V and 0 bases from J, with 15 bases in between. The germline V gene encodes CDR1 LNHDA and CDR2 SQIVND (reference sequence). This CDR3 has 15 residues. The CDR3 spells CASSWARNSNQPQHF. CDR3 in DNA: TGTGCCAGCAGTTGGGCCAGGAATAGCAATCAGCCCCAGCATTTT.

The J gene is TRBJ1-2, the V gene TRBV20-1; D ambiguous. V was pared by 0 bases and J by 7 bases, with 6 bases between. The germline V gene encodes CDR1 DFQATT and CDR2 SNEGSKA (reference sequence). This CDR3 has 11 residues. The CDR3 DNA is TGCAGTGCTAGAGAGCTCTTTGGCTACACCTTC. This codes for CSARELFGYTF.

This clone turned up a few times. The chain links TRBV7-9 to TRBJ2-7; TRBD1 matches 7 bases. Trimming removed 4 bases from V and 2 bases from J; junction bases left unmatched: 8. Per the germline V gene, CDR1 is SEHNR and CDR2 is FQNEAQ (reference sequence). This CDR3 is built from 15 residues. The CDR3 DNA sequence: TGTGCCAGCAGCTCCCCGCCCCAGGGGGCCTACGAGCAGTACTTC. Protein product: CASSSPPQGAYEQYF.

V usage is TRBV5-1 and J usage is TRBJ1-1; tentative D call: TRBD1 (5 bases). CDR1 is SGHRS, CDR2 YFSETQ, per germline. The CDR3 sequence is 14 residues long. The germline V and J ends were trimmed by 6 bases and 0 bases, with 12 bases remaining between them. This CDR3 is CASNTGALNTEAFF. CDR3 bases: TGCGCCAGCAACACCGGGGCCCTGAACACTGAAGCTTTCTTT.